The present TCR beta chain was sequenced within a study of T cells after posttransplantation cyclophosphamide. Study-level points and caveats: Donor CD8+ memory clones often dominated recipient blood repertoires at later times.

This clone was seen ten or more times. Its cognate antigen is unknown. The CDR3 has 17 residues. CDR1 LGHNA and CDR2 YNFKEQ come from the germline V gene. Trimming took 6 bases from V and 0 from J, leaving 15 bases between them. This table comes from immunoSEQ multiplex PCR, and its TCRdb copy is limited to in-frame clones, with some not included. The data show 40,000 to 60,000 clones, with none appearing a single time. The chain uses TRBV4-2 and TRBJ2-6, with D possibly TRBD1 on 6 matching bases. This TCR was recovered from a man aged 40-55 years in good health, CMV-negative, and a related stem cell transplant donor. Sample: PBMCs. The CDR3 is CASSPGEPGSGANVLTF. CDR3 in DNA: TGTGCCAGCAGTCCAGGGGAGCCAGGCTCTGGGGCCAACGTCCTGACTTTC.